This record covers a single T cell receptor (beta chain). The antigen remains unidentified. The V and J ends lost 5 bases and 5 bases respectively, with 12 bases between them. Germline lookup yields CDR1 MNHNS and CDR2 SASEGT. This CDR3 is built from 14 residues. Three rounds of nested PCR, following a modified ARM-PCR protocol, produced the TCRbeta library. TCRdb called the multiplex PCR reads again in MiXCR, with one record for every CDR3 protein. Here the sample spans approximately 82,000 distinct CDR3 sequences, more than 65% being singletons. The data derive from a study of tumor and adjacent non-tumor tissue in lung cancer. Across the whole study: The patients, roughly eleven men and several women, were roughly 30 to 80 with stage I to III disease.

Study results and limitations: Normal lung showed higher cumulative top 100 clone frequency than tumor. Shorter survival was associated with higher TCR diversity in tumors.

No cell sorting was done before RNA was extracted from the tissue. More than 3 cm separated this lung sample from the edge of the tumor. The rearrangement joins TRBV6-1 to TRBJ1-4, with a tentative D call TRBD1 (5 bases). Sequences were obtained from distant non-tumor lung tissue. The receptor was derived from a man aged 65 to 85 with non-small cell lung cancer. DNA for the CDR3: TGTGCCAGCAGTCTAGGACACGGGAATGAAAAACTGTTTTTT. This sequence encodes CASSLGHGNEKLFF.